Shown below are 18 T cell receptor beta chains from a single sample sequenced in a study of cytomegalovirus exposure and HLA in healthy donors. It was with 60 Vbeta and 13 Jbeta primers that the PCR ran. Sequenced by immunoSEQ multiplex PCR; TCRdb stores in-frame clones only, minus some. The sample carries 130,000 to 150,000 clones, roughly 80% recorded once. The sequenced material came from PBMCs. The receptors were gathered from a man aged 35 to 55 in good health and CMV-seropositive.

This clone was counted only a few times. CDR3 nucleotide sequence: TGTGCCAGCAGTGGGCACTGGACAAGTTCAATGCGGGGGAACACTGAAGCTTTCTTT. Its translation: CASSGHWTSSMRGNTEAFF. The rearrangement links TRBV6-1 to TRBJ1-1; D is perhaps TRBD1 (5 bases). This CDR3 contains 19 residues. Trimming left V 4 bases short and J 1 base short, with 25 bases between. Germline CDR1 MNHNS, CDR2 SASEGT.

Concerning this clone itself: This specimen includes other DNA sequences encoding the same CDR3. The CDR3 region is CASRTTGVDTEAFF. The DNA of the CDR3 is TGTGCCAGTAGAACGACAGGGGTCGACACTGAAGCTTTCTTT. The rearrangement joins TRBV14 to TRBJ1-1, with 8 bases fitting TRBD1. J lost 3 bases, V lost 9 bases, and 9 bases had no gene match. Germline CDR1 SGHDN, CDR2 FVKESK. The CDR3 sequence is 14 residues long.

This sequence joins TRBV6-4 and TRBJ2-3; 7 nucleotides align to TRBD2. The CDR3 consists of 16 residues. The V gene end was trimmed by 0 bases and the J gene end by 1 base; junction bases not matched to a gene: 4. Germline V gene sequence: CDR1 MRHNA, CDR2 SNTAGT. CDR3 DNA: TGTGCCAGCAGTGACTCGAGCGCGGGAGGCACAGATACGCAGTATTTT. It specifies CASSDSSAGGTDTQYF.

This clone showed up just a few times. The J gene is TRBJ1-2, the V gene TRBV19, with TRBD1 matching 8 bases. The length of the CDR3 is 15 residues. From germline, CDR1 is LNHDA and CDR2 SQIVND (reference sequence). After removal of 4 bases from V and 4 bases from J, the junction contained 8 bases not matched to a gene. CDR3: CASSSRDRGFYGYTF. The CDR3 DNA reads as TGTGCCAGTAGTAGTCGAGACAGGGGATTCTATGGCTACACCTTC.

CDR3 loop: CASPTGSSNQPQHF. The CDR3, as DNA: TGTGCCAGCCCAACAGGTTCTAGCAATCAGCCCCAGCATTTT. V is TRBV6-5 and J is TRBJ1-5; possible D gene TRBD1, 5 bases. Germline CDR1 is MNHEY and CDR2 is SVGAGI. V lost 8 bases, J lost 0 bases, and 11 bases lay in between. The CDR3 is 14 residues long.

This chain joins TRBV18 and TRBJ2-5, with 9 bases lining up with TRBD1. Germline loops: CDR1 KGHSH, CDR2 LQKENI. V was pared by 4 bases and J by 4 bases, with 7 bases of the junction left unmatched. The CDR3 consists of 15 residues. CDR3 amino acids: CASSQGTGTGETQYF. The CDR3, as DNA: TGTGCCAGCTCACAGGGGACAGGGACCGGAGAGACCCAGTACTTC. Drawing the rest from reference TRBV18 and TRBJ2-5, the complete variable domain is NAGVMQNPRHLVRRRGQEARLRCSPMKGHSHVYWYRQLPEEGLKFMVYLQKENIIDESGMPKERFSAEFPKEGPSILRIQQVVRGDSAAYFCASSQGTGTGETQYFGPGTRLLVL.

The chain employs TRBV5-1 and TRBJ2-1, with 9 bases identical to TRBD1. The CDR3 has 16 amino acids. After removal of 2 bases from V and 7 bases from J, the junction contained 10 bases not matched to a gene. Per the germline V gene, CDR1 is SGHRS and CDR2 is YFSETQ. This CDR3 is CASSFTTGTGPNEQFF. The CDR3 DNA is TGCGCCAGCAGCTTCACAACCGGGACAGGGCCTAATGAGCAGTTCTTC.

This chain connects TRBV7-2 to TRBJ1-1, with a tentative D call TRBD1 (6 bases). Looked up from germline, CDR1 is SGHTA and CDR2 is FQGNSA. This CDR3 region has 13 residues. V was clipped by 2 bases and J by 4 bases, with 8 bases between them. The CDR3 protein is CASSLRRGTEAFF. CDR3 nucleotide sequence: TGTGCCAGCAGCTTACGCAGGGGCACTGAAGCTTTCTTT.

This clone was seen a single time. The chain combines TRBV7-2 with TRBJ1-5; the match to TRBD1 covers 7 bases. There are 15 residues in the CDR3. The junction had 7 bases not matched to a gene; V was cut back by 5 bases and J by 3 bases. The V gene's germline CDR1 is SGHTA and CDR2 FQGNSA. The CDR3 DNA sequence: TGTGCCAGCAGCGCGAGACAGGGAGCCAATCAGCCCCAGCATTTT. As protein: CASSARQGANQPQHF.

The V gene is TRBV18, the J gene TRBJ1-2, with 9 bases lining up with TRBD1. The CDR3 spans 16 residues. Unmatched junction bases numbered 5, after V lost 3 bases and J lost 0 bases. Germline lookup yields CDR1 KGHSH and CDR2 LQKENI. In DNA, the CDR3 is TGTGCCAGCTCACCCGGGACAGGGAATACTAACTATGGCTACACCTTC. Translation: CASSPGTGNTNYGYTF.

V gene TRBV19 combines with J gene TRBJ2-5; TRBD1 is a possible D gene (6 bases). Deletions cut 6 bases from V and 9 bases from J, with 17 bases between. CDR1 is LNHDA and CDR2 is SQIVND in the germline V gene (reference sequence). CDR3 size: 13 residues. The DNA for the CDR3 is TGTGCCAGTAGCTCGCCTCAGGGGCTGGCCCAGTACTTC. Protein: CASSSPQGLAQYF.

This rearrangement joins TRBV18 to TRBJ2-4; possible D gene TRBD1, 6 bases. Germline V CDR1 and CDR2: KGHSH, LQKENI. There are 14 residues in the CDR3. V lost 3 bases to trimming and J lost 8 bases, with 14 bases between them. The CDR3 loop is CASSPGQPGDIQYF. The CDR3 DNA follows: TGTGCCAGCTCACCGGGCCAGCCAGGGGACATTCAGTACTTC.

The gene calls are TRBV7-6 and TRBJ2-3; D gene uncertain. The CDR3 extends over 15 amino acids. Trimming left V 0 bases short and J 4 bases short, with 11 bases between. Per germline, CDR1 SGHVS and CDR2 FNYEAQ. The CDR3 bases are TGTGCCAGCAGCTTAGCGCCGACTGGTGCAGATACGCAGTATTTT. It translates to CASSLAPTGADTQYF.

The rearrangement joins TRBV29-1 to TRBJ1-1; a weak D match, TRBD1 (6 bases). CDR1 is SQVTM, CDR2 ANQGSEA, per germline. V lost 0 bases and J lost 5, with 10 bases in between. This CDR3 has 13 amino acids. CDR3 nucleotide sequence: TGCAGCGTTGAAGAAGGGACACGGACTGAAGCTTTCTTT. Translating it yields CSVEEGTRTEAFF.

This clone was detected only a few times. This chain links TRBV4-2 with TRBJ2-1; 9 bases map to TRBD2. CDR1 is LGHNA and CDR2 is YNFKEQ in the germline V gene. The CDR3 sequence is 16 residues long. The V segment lost 1 base and the J segment 7 bases; nucleotides outside the gene matches: 8. This CDR3 reads CASSQGGLAGMNEQFF. CDR3 nucleotide sequence: TGTGCCAGCAGCCAAGGGGGCCTAGCGGGAATGAATGAGCAGTTCTTC.

V and J are TRBV2 and TRBJ1-1; D possibly corresponds to TRBD1 (6 bases). From germline, CDR1 is SNHLY and CDR2 FYNNEI. V lost 6 bases to trimming and J lost 0 bases, with 11 bases between them. The CDR3 covers 14 residues. The CDR3 spells CASRDQGLNTEAFF. The CDR3 bases are TGTGCCAGCAGGGATCAGGGGTTGAACACTGAAGCTTTCTTT.

The CDR3 here is CASSSTGKNEKLFF. CDR3 nucleotides: TGTGCCAGCAGCTCGACAGGGAAAAATGAAAAACTGTTTTTT. The rearrangement links TRBV6-5 to TRBJ1-4, with 7 bases fitting TRBD1. The V and J ends lost 6 bases and 5 bases, in that order; junction bases with no gene match: 6. Germline loops: CDR1 MNHEY, CDR2 SVGAGI. The CDR3 totals 14 residues.

The genes are TRBV29-1 and TRBJ2-3, with 11 bases fitting TRBD2. The CDR3 spans 13 residues. Germline CDR1 and CDR2: SQVTM and ANQGSEA. With 5 bases clipped from V and 3 bases from J, the junction kept 1 base outside the gene matches. The CDR3 DNA is TGCAGCGTTACTAGCGGGAGTACAGATACGCAGTATTTT. Residues: CSVTSGSTDTQYF.